This T cell receptor (beta chain) was identified during a study of Ad26.COV2.S vaccination and SARS-CoV-2 variants. Study-wide results and limits: Vaccine recipients posted higher spike-specific TCR breadth than their placebo counterparts.

In regard to this clone: Its antigen is unidentified. Within the sample, other DNA sequences also encode this same CDR3.

Libraries were prepared by immunoSEQ multiplex PCR; TCRdb keeps only in-frame clonotypes and omits some of them. The repertoire consists of under 250,000 clones, with around 85% occurring once and the leading ten covering less than 3%. The treatment was: over 15 received Ad26.COV2.S at low or high dose, single or two shots; 5 received placebo; per-sample allocation not given. Collection of samples fell on day 63 after the first vaccine or placebo injection. The receptor comes from a person between 18 and 65 years old who received the Ad26.COV2.S COVID-19 vaccine or a placebo. This material consisted of peripheral blood, taken in a trial of Ad26.COV2.S vaccine versus placebo.

CDR3 protein: CASSVAASGGTDTQYF. DNA of the CDR3: TGTGCCAGCAGCGTAGCCGCTAGCGGGGGAACAGATACGCAGTATTTT. V gene TRBV9 combines with J gene TRBJ2-3; 10 bases agree with TRBD2. The CDR3 loop spans 16 amino acids. CDR1 is SGDLS, CDR2 YYNGEE, per germline. V was pared by 0 bases and J by 3 bases, with 4 bases of the junction left unmatched.